This T cell receptor (beta chain) was documented in a study of graft-versus-host responses after intestinal transplantation (dated by TCRdb to the early 2020s). With regard to the full study: The transplants that recipients got were multivisceral, liver-intestinal, or isolated intestinal. All recipients received anti-thymocyte globulin induction followed by maintenance tacrolimus and steroids for around 3 years. After intestinal transplantation, graft-versus-host and host-versus-graft alloreactive T cell clones were followed in the graft, circulation and bone marrow using bulk TCR-beta CDR3 sequencing. To identify alloreactive clones, pre-transplant mixed lymphocyte reaction products were sequenced and compared with unstimulated pre-transplant donor and recipient T cells. A cohort of more than 20 intestinal transplant recipients, including one retransplant, was enrolled, and a few patients lacking pretransplant specimens were excluded. Donor T cell macrochimerism was defined as a peak of at least 4% donor T cells among recipient peripheral blood mononuclear cells. Rather than being sequenced by the commercial service, samples from a few later patients were sequenced in-house on an Illumina MiSeq and processed with MiXCR. What the research found in general, with its limitations: Patients with donor T cell macrochimerism had high GvH to HvG T cell clonal ratios in their allografts. The conclusions were limited by the relatively low number and heterogeneity of the intestinal transplant patients. Peak levels of circulating GvH clones were associated with declines in HvG clones early after transplant. GvH clones turned up in recipient bone marrow, with some appearing earlier in ileal mucosa or blood, a pattern consistent with an intestinal mucosal origin.

V is reduced by 5 bases and J by 0 bases, leaving a spacing of 17 bases between them. From the cysteine up to the phenylalanine, the CDR3 has a length of 17 residues. Only the CDR3 region is kept as DNA, spanning 51 bases read in frame from base 1. CDR1 and CDR2 are drawn from the germline V gene: SGHVS, FQNEAQ. A note on this clone: Its antigen is unknown. Qualities for individual bases were not recorded, and no much larger clone is one base off.

Bone marrow was aspirated after transplant from the posterior iliac crest or another site chosen by the physician. To prepare the library, the immunoSEQ multiplex PCR assay was applied. For most patients, genomic DNA was subjected to high-throughput TCR-beta CDR3 sequencing by Adaptive Biotechnologies. As for the original processing: TCR sequencing data for approximately 19 patients were retrieved from Adaptive's ImmunoSEQ software; three other patients were processed with MiXCR and VDJtools. Because the origin of CDR3 nucleotide sequences shared between donor and recipient could not be assigned, those sequences were removed. Alloreactive clones required at least 2-fold expansion over unstimulated cells and minimum CFSE-low frequency of 0.002% (template counts) or 0.001% (read counts). Clones detected in sequenced pre-transplant spleen, lymph node, or MLR CFSE-low populations of the donor or recipient were defined as mappable. The cumulative frequency of alloreactive clones was calculated as a percentage of all sequences, weighted by copy number. TCRdb took this table from immuneACCESS and kept in-frame rearrangements with V and J called. Such tables lack part of the clones; where checked against another copy, unresolved V genes explain under half of the gap, and the rest is unexplained. V, J and clone size are those of that table, while D and trimming were read from the DNA. This sample has 15,000 to 20,000 clones in its table, and approximately 87% of those were observed once. In total, the top ten clones hold approximately 7% of the sample.

The rearranged chain carries TRBV7-8 and TRBJ1-5, with an unclear D gene assignment. Specimen: bone marrow, collected roughly 120 days after intestinal transplantation. This sequence originates from a human patient who received an intestinal transplant, so some T cells may come from the graft donor. The CDR3 corresponds to CASSLSGQEYSNQPQHF. The nucleotide sequence is given as TGTGCCAGCAGCCTCTCAGGTCAGGAGTATAGCAATCAGCCCCAGCATTTT. The full variable domain, with segments outside the CDR3 supplied by the reference TRBV7-8 and TRBJ1-5 proteins, appears as GAGVSQSPRYKVAKRGQDVALRCDPISGHVSLFWYQQALGQGPEFLTYFQNEAQLDKSGLPSDRFFAERPEGSVSTLKIQRTQQEDSAVYLCASSLSGQEYSNQPQHFGDGTRLSIL.